Detailed here is one T cell receptor beta chain. This sample stems from a study of radiotherapy plus CTLA-4 blockade in lung cancer. Study summary: Among patients, roughly 18% showed objective responses, and about 31% had disease control.

The CDR3 has 15 residues. The J segment lost 0 bases and the V segment lost 1 base, leaving 0 bases of the junction unmatched. The germline V gene has CDR1 SEHNR and CDR2 FQNEAQ (reference sequence). The protocol was immunoSEQ multiplex PCR, while the TCRdb copy is restricted to in-frame clones and leaves out a portion. The sample shows about 95,000 clones, approximately 78% of them seen only once. The material was peripheral blood, obtained from a patient treated with radiotherapy plus ipilimumab. V usage is TRBV7-9 and J usage is TRBJ1-5, with TRBD1 matching 7 bases. This TCR was recovered from a human donor with non-small cell lung cancer who had a partial response to radiotherapy plus ipilimumab. CDR3 loop: CASSLGDSSNQPQHF. The CDR3 coding sequence is TGTGCCAGCAGCTTAGGGGACAGTAGCAATCAGCCCCAGCATTTT.